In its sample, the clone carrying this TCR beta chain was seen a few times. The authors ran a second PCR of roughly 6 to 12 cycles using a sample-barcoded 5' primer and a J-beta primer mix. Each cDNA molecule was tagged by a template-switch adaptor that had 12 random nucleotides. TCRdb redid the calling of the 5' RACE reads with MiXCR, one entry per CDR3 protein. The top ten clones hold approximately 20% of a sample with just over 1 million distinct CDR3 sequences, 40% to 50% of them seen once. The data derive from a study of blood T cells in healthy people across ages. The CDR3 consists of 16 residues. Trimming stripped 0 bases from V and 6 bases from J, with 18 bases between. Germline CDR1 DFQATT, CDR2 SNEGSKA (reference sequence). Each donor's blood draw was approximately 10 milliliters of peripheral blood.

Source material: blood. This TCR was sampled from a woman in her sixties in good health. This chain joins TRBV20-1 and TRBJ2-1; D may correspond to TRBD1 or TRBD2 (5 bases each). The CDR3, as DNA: TGCAGTGCTAGAGATACGGGGCGCTCCGTATCCAATGAGCAGTTCTTC. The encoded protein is CSARDTGRSVSNEQFF.